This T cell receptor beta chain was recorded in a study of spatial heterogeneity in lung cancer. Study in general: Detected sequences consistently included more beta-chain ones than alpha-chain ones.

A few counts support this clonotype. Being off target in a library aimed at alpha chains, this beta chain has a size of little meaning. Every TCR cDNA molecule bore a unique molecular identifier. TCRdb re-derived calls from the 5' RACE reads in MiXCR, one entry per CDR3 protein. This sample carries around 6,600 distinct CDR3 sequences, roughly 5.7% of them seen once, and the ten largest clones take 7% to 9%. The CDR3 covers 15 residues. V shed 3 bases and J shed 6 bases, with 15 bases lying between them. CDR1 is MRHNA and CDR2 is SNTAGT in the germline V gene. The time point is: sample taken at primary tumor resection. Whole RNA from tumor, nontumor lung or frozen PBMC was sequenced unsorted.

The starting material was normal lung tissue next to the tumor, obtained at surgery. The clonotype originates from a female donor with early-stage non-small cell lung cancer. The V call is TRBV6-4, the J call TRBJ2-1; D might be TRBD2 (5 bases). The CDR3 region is CASSEKGERTNEQFF. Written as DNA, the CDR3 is TGTGCCAGCAGTGAGAAAGGAGAGCGGACCAATGAGCAGTTCTTC.